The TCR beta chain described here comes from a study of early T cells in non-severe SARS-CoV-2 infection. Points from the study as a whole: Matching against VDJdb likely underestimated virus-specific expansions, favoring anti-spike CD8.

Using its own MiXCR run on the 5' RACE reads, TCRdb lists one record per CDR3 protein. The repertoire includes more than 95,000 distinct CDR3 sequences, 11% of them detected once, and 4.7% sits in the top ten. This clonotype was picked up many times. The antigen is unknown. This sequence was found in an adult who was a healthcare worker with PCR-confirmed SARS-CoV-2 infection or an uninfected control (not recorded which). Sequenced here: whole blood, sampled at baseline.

CDR3 nucleotide sequence: TGTGCCAGCAGCTTACACCAGGACAGGGGAATATCGAACACCGGGGAGCTGTTTTTT. Translating it yields CASSLHQDRGISNTGELFF. This chain links TRBV7-8 with TRBJ2-2; 9 bases are shared with TRBD1. This CDR3 is 19 amino acids long. Per the germline V gene, CDR1 is SGHVS and CDR2 is FQNEAQ. The ends lost 2 bases at V and 0 bases at J; junction bases unmatched: 10.